One sample yielded the 28 T cell receptor beta chains listed below, sequenced in a study of shared clonotypes between healthy human individuals. Libraries were prepared by immunoSEQ multiplex PCR; TCRdb keeps only in-frame clonotypes and omits some of them. This table holds some 1.5 million clones, 95% to 99% found once. The sample taken for sequencing was naive CD4+ T cells sorted from blood. Sample subset: CD45RA+ positively selected. The receptors stem from a man aged 25 to 45 in good health.

This chain links TRBV15 with TRBJ1-1, with D maybe TRBD1 (6 bases). The CDR3 loop spans 15 amino acids. Between the trimmed V and J ends, which lost 1 base and 0 bases, there was a span of 9 bases. Germline loops: CDR1 LNHNV, CDR2 YYDKDF (reference sequence). CDR3 sequence reads: CATSRGTAMNTEAFF. The CDR3 DNA reads TGTGCCACCAGCAGAGGGACAGCCATGAACACTGAAGCTTTCTTT. Based on the CDR3 plus reference TRBV15 and TRBJ1-1, the full variable domain is DAMVIQNPRYQVTQFGKPVTLSCSQTLNHNVMYWYQQKSSQAPKLLFHYYDKDFNNEADTPDNFQSRRPNTSFCFLDIRSPGLGDTAMYLCATSRGTAMNTEAFFGQGTRLTVV.

The gene calls are TRBV18 and TRBJ1-2, with D uncertain. With 6 bases removed from V and 5 bases from J, the gap between germline ends came to 19 bases. CDR1 is KGHSH and CDR2 is LQKENI in the germline V gene. The CDR3 totals 15 residues. The CDR3 spells CASSRNRDNDYGYTF. The CDR3 bases are TGTGCCAGCTCCCGGAACCGGGATAATGATTATGGCTACACCTTC.

The chain has TRBV9 and TRBJ2-7, with 9 bases that match TRBD1. The germline CDR1 and CDR2 sequences are SGDLS and YYNGEE. V was pared by 3 bases and J by 5 bases, with 9 bases of the junction left unmatched. The CDR3 length is 15 residues. This chain's CDR3 is CASSGGTGNIHEQYF. The CDR3 nucleotides read TGTGCCAGCAGCGGGGGGACAGGGAATATTCACGAGCAGTACTTC.

V usage is TRBV29-1 and J usage is TRBJ1-4; D ambiguous. The CDR3 contains 12 residues. V was trimmed by 3 bases and J by 5 bases, leaving 7 bases between them. Germline CDR1 is SQVTM and CDR2 is ANQGSEA. The CDR3 sequence: CSVDSGNEKLFF. The CDR3 nucleotides are TGCAGCGTTGACTCCGGAAATGAAAAACTGTTTTTT.

The rearrangement links TRBV2 to TRBJ2-5, with a weak D call TRBD1 (5 bases). V was clipped by 7 bases and J by 2 bases, with 11 bases between them. CDR1 and CDR2 (germline): SNHLY, FYNNEI. The CDR3 consists of 13 residues. The CDR3 here is CASMSRAQETQYF. As DNA, the CDR3 is TGTGCCAGCATGAGCAGGGCTCAAGAGACCCAGTACTTC.

The table lists this clone with a count of one. This chain joins TRBV28 and TRBJ2-3; D remains unclear. Trimming took 2 bases from V and 4 from J, leaving 7 bases between them. The length of the CDR3 is 13 residues. Germline loops: CDR1 MDHEN, CDR2 SYDVKM. CDR3 bases: TGTGCCAGCAGTTTAAACGGTCCAGATACGCAGTATTTT. Its protein is CASSLNGPDTQYF.

The CDR3 DNA follows: TGTGCCATCAGTGAGTCTGGGGATACGGACACCATATATTTT. Amino acid sequence: CAISESGDTDTIYF. The chain joins TRBV10-3 to TRBJ1-3; D unclear. CDR1 is ENHRY, CDR2 SYGVKD, per germline. The CDR3 length is 14 residues. Trimming took off 0 bases at V and 8 bases at J, with 11 bases between the two ends.

The genes are TRBV21-1 and TRBJ1-2. TRBV21-1 is a listed pseudogene. This CDR3 is 11 amino acids long. In DNA form, the CDR3 reads TGTGCCAGCAGACCCCTGGGGGGCTACACCTTC. This translates into CASRPLGGYTF.

As for this clone: The identical CDR3 is also encoded by other nucleotide sequences in the sample. The chain combines TRBV28 with TRBJ2-2; D is unclear. This CDR3 is built from 11 residues. The V gene lost 7 bases and the J gene lost 0 bases, with 0 bases spanning the gap. Per the germline V gene, CDR1 is MDHEN and CDR2 is SYDVKM. DNA for the CDR3: TGTGCCAGCACGAACACCGGGGAGCTGTTTTTT. It specifies CASTNTGELFF.

V usage is TRBV11-2 and J usage is TRBJ2-7; D is possibly TRBD1 or TRBD2 (5 bases each). The CDR3 consists of 17 residues. Germline CDR1 and CDR2: SGHAT and FQNNGV. Trimming cost V 3 bases and J 2 bases, with 20 bases left between them. CDR3 sequence: CASSLPNRDRLTYEQYF. The CDR3 DNA is TGTGCCAGCAGCTTGCCAAACCGGGACCGGCTCACCTACGAGCAGTACTTC.

For the CDR3, the DNA is TGTGCCAGCAGCGCCCGACAGGGAACCGGGGAGCTGTTTTTT. Its protein product is CASSARQGTGELFF. This chain uses TRBV7-2 with TRBJ2-2; TRBD1 aligns across 7 bases. The J segment lost 5 bases and the V segment lost 5 bases, leaving 5 bases of the junction unmatched. The V gene's germline CDR1 is SGHTA and CDR2 FQGNSA. The CDR3 extends over 14 amino acids.

This rearrangement joins TRBV6-6 to TRBJ2-3, with a weak D call TRBD2 (5 bases). Germline lookup yields CDR1 MNHNY and CDR2 SVGAGI (reference sequence). This CDR3 has 13 amino acids. The V end was cut by 7 bases, the J end by 3 bases, with 11 bases between. CDR3 nucleotides: TGTGCCAGCAAGAGCTCGGGGACAGATACGCAGTATTTT. Protein sequence: CASKSSGTDTQYF.

The chain employs TRBV19 and TRBJ1-1, with D perhaps TRBD1 (5 bases). CDR1 and CDR2 (germline): LNHDA, SQIVND (reference sequence). The CDR3 extends over 15 amino acids. V lost 3 bases to trimming and J lost 1 base, with 12 bases between them. The CDR3 loop reads CASSIASGRNTEAFF. The CDR3, as DNA: TGTGCCAGTAGTATCGCTTCAGGGAGGAACACTGAAGCTTTCTTT.

The V and J genes are TRBV4-1 and TRBJ2-5; 8 nucleotides line up with TRBD1. Germline assignment: CDR1 MGHRA and CDR2 YSYEKL. The CDR3 spans 17 residues. The V and J ends lost 0 bases and 5 bases, in that order; junction bases with no gene match: 11. The CDR3, as DNA: TGCGCCAGCAGCCAAGAGGAACCGGGACAGGTTTTGGAGACCCAGTACTTC. Its protein product is CASSQEEPGQVLETQYF.

The chain couples TRBV27 to TRBJ2-1; D call uncertain. This CDR3 is 13 amino acids long. V lost 2 bases, J lost 3 bases, and 5 bases lay in between. The germline CDR1 and CDR2 sequences are MNHEY and SMNVEV (reference sequence). CDR3 coding DNA: TGTGCCAGCAGTTTAGGGTACTACAATGAGCAGTTCTTC. This sequence encodes CASSLGYYNEQFF.

The chain joins TRBV5-7 to TRBJ1-1; D gene uncertain. TRBV5-7 falls under the ORF class, with uncertain function. Between the trimmed V and J ends, which lost 2 bases and 4 bases, there was a span of 12 bases. This CDR3 has 14 residues. CDR3 DNA: TGTGCCAGCAGCTTTCGGGGTGGCGGCACTGAAGCTTTCTTT. It codes for CASSFRGGGTEAFF.

The chain uses TRBV5-1 and TRBJ1-2, with 8 positions matching TRBD1. Trimming cost V 4 bases and J 3 bases; bases outside gene matches: 5. The CDR3 is 14 amino acids. Per the germline V gene, CDR1 is SGHRS and CDR2 is YFSETQ. The CDR3 sequence: CASSRGQGDYGYTF. CDR3 in DNA: TGCGCCAGCAGCCGTGGACAGGGTGACTATGGCTACACCTTC.

This chain connects TRBV10-3 to TRBJ2-2, with 10 bases identical to TRBD1. CDR1 and CDR2 (germline): ENHRY, SYGVKD. This CDR3 contains 14 residues. The trim removed 9 bases at V and 7 bases at J, leaving 8 bases unmatched. This CDR3 is CAIRQGAPDGELFF. CDR3 in DNA: TGTGCCATACGACAGGGGGCGCCGGACGGGGAGCTGTTTTTT.

The rearrangement joins TRBV29-1 to TRBJ2-3, with 12 positions matching TRBD1. The CDR3 covers 14 residues. J was trimmed by 8 bases and V by 4 bases; bases with no gene match: 7. CDR1 SQVTM and CDR2 ANQGSEA come from the germline V gene. CDR3 residues: CSVVRDRGLVTQYF. The CDR3 DNA sequence: TGCAGCGTTGTTCGGGACAGGGGGCTTGTTACGCAGTATTTT.

The chain couples TRBV28 to TRBJ1-5; 9 bases are shared with TRBD1. The germline V gene has CDR1 MDHEN and CDR2 SYDVKM. Trimming took 3 bases from V and 3 from J; bases not matched to a gene: 18. The CDR3 totals 20 residues. CDR3: CASSFMDTVGGTGINQPQHF. In DNA form, the CDR3 reads TGTGCCAGCAGTTTTATGGATACAGTCGGCGGGACAGGGATCAATCAGCCCCAGCATTTT.

The sample holds one count of this clone. The rearrangement links TRBV7-2 to TRBJ2-7; D perhaps matches TRBD2 (5 bases). CDR3 length: 11 amino acids. V gave up 8 bases and J gave up 3 bases, with 8 bases separating them. Germline lookup yields CDR1 SGHTA and CDR2 FQGNSA. The CDR3 sequence is CASGLFYEQYF. The CDR3, as DNA: TGTGCCAGCGGACTTTTCTACGAGCAGTACTTC.

This clone was recorded only once. V usage is TRBV28 and J usage is TRBJ2-2; TRBD1 might be the D (6 bases). In germline, CDR1 is MDHEN, CDR2 SYDVKM. V was trimmed by 7 bases and J by 1 base, leaving 22 bases between them. The CDR3 has 18 residues. CDR3 DNA sequence: TGTGCCAGCACCCACCCAGGGAGACAGGCGCTGAACACCGGGGAGCTGTTTTTT. Encoded protein: CASTHPGRQALNTGELFF.

Notes on this clone: Other DNA sequences from this sample encode an identical CDR3 as well. V gene TRBV5-1 combines with J gene TRBJ1-5, with D tentatively TRBD1 (5 bases). Germline values: CDR1 SGHRS, CDR2 YFSETQ. The CDR3 contains 13 residues. The germline V and J ends were trimmed by 4 bases and 7 bases, with 12 bases remaining between them. The CDR3 DNA sequence: TGCGCCAGCAGCCTAACAGGCGGGCAGCCCCAGCATTTT. Amino acid sequence: CASSLTGGQPQHF.

This clone appeared once. The rearrangement links TRBV28 to TRBJ2-2, with TRBD2 identical over 9 bases. The V and J ends lost 7 bases and 5 bases, in that order; junction bases with no gene match: 8. CDR3 length: 15 residues. CDR1 MDHEN and CDR2 SYDVKM come from the germline V gene. The CDR3 nucleotides are TGTGCCAGCAAAGCTCCGGGACTAGCTACCGGGGAGCTGTTTTTT. This translates into CASKAPGLATGELFF.

The chain is built from TRBV5-4 and TRBJ2-2; D gene uncertain. V dropped 4 bases and J dropped 0 bases, with 10 bases sitting between them. The CDR3 length is 15 residues. Germline values: CDR1 SGHNT, CDR2 YYREEE (reference sequence). The DNA for the CDR3 is TGTGCCAGCAGCCACATTAAAGCGAACACCGGGGAGCTGTTTTTT. Amino acids: CASSHIKANTGELFF.

The chain combines TRBV9 with TRBJ2-6, with D perhaps TRBD1 (5 bases). The germline CDR1 and CDR2 sequences are SGDLS and YYNGEE. This CDR3 is built from 18 residues. The germline V and J ends were trimmed by 4 bases and 0 bases, with 17 bases remaining between them. The DNA for the CDR3 is TGTGCCAGCAGCCCAGGGCAGGGCAGGATCTCTGGGGCCAACGTCCTGACTTTC. Translated: CASSPGQGRISGANVLTF.

This chain uses TRBV5-4 with TRBJ2-1; the match to TRBD2 covers 7 bases. CDR3 length equals 15 residues. V shed 3 bases and J 15 bases; nucleotides not matched to a gene: 18. Germline assignment: CDR1 SGHNT and CDR2 YYREEE (reference sequence). The CDR3 DNA is TGTGCCAGCAGCTCAAAGACTGGCATGGGGGGGTTAATGTTCTTC. Amino acids: CASSSKTGMGGLMFF. Supplemented by reference TRBV5-4 and TRBJ2-1, the full variable domain reads ETGVTQSPTHLIKTRGQQVTLRCSSQSGHNTVSWYQQALGQGPQFIFQYYREEENGRGNFPPRFSGLQFPNYSSELNVNALELDDSALYLCASSSKTGMGGLMFFGPGTRLTVL.

The V call is TRBV28, the J call TRBJ2-5; D is uncertain. Germline V gene lookup returns CDR1 MDHEN and CDR2 SYDVKM. V was clipped by 8 bases and J by 5 bases, with 3 bases between them. This CDR3 comprises 9 residues. CDR3 DNA: TGTGCCAGCGGGGAGACCCAGTACTTC. It encodes CASGETQYF.